Below are 20 T cell receptor beta chains sequenced from a single sample in a study of T cell responses to AZD1222 COVID-19 vaccine. TCRdb's copy holds only in-frame clones and misses some; the assay was immunoSEQ multiplex PCR. The table lists 110,000 to 150,000 clones, 80% to 95% of them singletons, with around 3.3% in the top ten. Specimen: peripheral blood, collected 28 days after the second AZD1222 dose. Source of these receptors: an adult who received the AZD1222 COVID-19 vaccine.

J is TRBJ2-1 and V is TRBV29-1; the match to TRBD2 covers 13 bases. Germline loops: CDR1 SQVTM, CDR2 ANQGSEA. The junction had 7 bases not matched to a gene; V was cut back by 8 bases and J by 0 bases. There are 16 residues in the CDR3. DNA for the CDR3: TGCAGCCCCCGCGGACTAGCGGGAGCCTCCTACAATGAGCAGTTCTTC. It encodes CSPRGLAGASYNEQFF.

The chain carries TRBV4-1 and TRBJ1-1; the D gene is possibly TRBD1 (5 bases). V was cut by 0 bases and J by 5 bases, with 10 bases left in between. The CDR3 contains 14 residues. In germline, CDR1 is MGHRA, CDR2 YSYEKL. The CDR3 loop reads CASSQEQGATEAFF. CDR3 nucleotide sequence: TGCGCCAGCAGCCAAGAGCAGGGAGCGACTGAAGCTTTCTTT.

The J gene is TRBJ1-5, the V gene TRBV5-6; D is undetermined. Germline V gene sequence: CDR1 SGHDT, CDR2 YYEEEE. The CDR3 has 13 amino acids. Trimming took 0 bases from V and 3 from J, leaving 4 bases between them. CDR3 DNA sequence: TGTGCCAGCAGCTTGGGACTCAATCAGCCCCAGCATTTT. Translation: CASSLGLNQPQHF.

The chain carries TRBV19 and TRBJ1-2; possible D gene TRBD1, 6 bases. CDR1 is LNHDA and CDR2 is SQIVND in the germline V gene (reference sequence). CDR3 length: 14 residues. The V and J ends lost 3 bases and 4 bases respectively, with 12 bases between them. The CDR3 sequence: CASSMRGAVYGYTF. The CDR3 DNA sequence: TGTGCCAGTAGTATGCGGGGGGCAGTCTATGGCTACACCTTC.

This chain links TRBV28 with TRBJ2-7; D is undetermined. The CDR3 runs 14 residues. Germline CDR1 MDHEN, CDR2 SYDVKM. Trimming removed 1 base at V and 6 bases at J, with 13 bases between. The CDR3 region has the DNA TGTGCCAGCAGTTTATCCCCCGCACGGGCCGAGCAGTACTTC. Translating gives CASSLSPARAEQYF.

This chain joins TRBV5-6 and TRBJ2-3, with 13 bases identical to TRBD2. The CDR3 loop spans 14 amino acids. V shed 5 bases, J shed 4 bases, and the junction held 1 base outside the gene matches. Germline V gene lookup returns CDR1 SGHDT and CDR2 YYEEEE. CDR3 nucleotide sequence: TGTGCCAGCAGAGGACTAGCGGGAGCAGATACGCAGTATTTT. Amino acids: CASRGLAGADTQYF.

This chain uses TRBV7-3 with TRBJ2-2; D is possibly TRBD2 (5 bases). CDR1 and CDR2 from the germline V gene are SGHTA and FQGTGA. CDR3 size: 18 residues. The germline V and J ends were trimmed by 2 bases and 1 base, with 17 bases remaining between them. CDR3 DNA: TGTGCCAGCAGCTTATCCCCAAGGACTTGGCAGAACACCGGGGAGCTGTTTTTT. Amino acid sequence: CASSLSPRTWQNTGELFF. Drawing the rest from reference TRBV7-3 and TRBJ2-2, the complete variable domain is GAGVSQTPSNKVTEKGKYVELRCDPISGHTALYWYRQSLGQGPEFLIYFQGTGAADDSGLPNDRFFAVRPEGSVSTLKIQRTERGDSAVYLCASSLSPRTWQNTGELFFGEGSRLTVL.

V and J are TRBV18 and TRBJ2-7; a weak D match, TRBD1 (6 bases). V dropped 3 bases and J dropped 3 bases, with 12 bases sitting between them. Germline loops: CDR1 KGHSH, CDR2 LQKENI. The CDR3 has 14 residues. The CDR3, as DNA: TGTGCCAGCTCACCCACGACAGGATTCTACGAGCAGTACTTC. This encodes CASSPTTGFYEQYF.

The CDR3 coding sequence is TGTGCCAGTAAGCAGGGAGCCCTACAAGAGACCCAGTACTTC. As protein: CASKQGALQETQYF. The chain links TRBV19 to TRBJ2-5; D could derive from TRBD1 or TRBD2 (5 bases each). V gave up 7 bases and J gave up 2 bases, with 14 bases separating them. Germline CDR1 is LNHDA and CDR2 is SQIVND (reference sequence). The CDR3 spans 14 residues.

V gene TRBV20-1 combines with J gene TRBJ1-1, with D uncertain. The ends were cut back, 3 bases at V and 5 bases at J, with 16 bases in the middle. The germline V gene has CDR1 DFQATT and CDR2 SNEGSKA (reference sequence). There are 14 residues in the CDR3. DNA for the CDR3: TGCAGTGCTAGTTCGGGCCTAGGAAGGACTGAAGCTTTCTTT. This translates into CSASSGLGRTEAFF.

This chain links TRBV6-1 with TRBJ1-2; the D is unclear. The V end was cut by 8 bases, the J end by 6 bases, with 13 bases between. The germline gives CDR1 MNHNS, CDR2 SASEGT. The CDR3 totals 12 residues. CDR3 DNA sequence: TGTGCCAGCTCTCAAGGGCGGAATGGCTACACCTTC. It codes for CASSQGRNGYTF.

V is TRBV4-1 and J is TRBJ2-7; D remains ambiguous. The CDR3 extends over 14 amino acids. The germline V gene has CDR1 MGHRA and CDR2 YSYEKL. Trimming shortened V by 1 base and J by 0 bases, and 7 bases separated the two germline ends. The CDR3 loop reads CASSQGQVSYEQYF. Written as DNA, the CDR3 is TGCGCCAGCAGCCAAGGGCAGGTCTCCTACGAGCAGTACTTC.

This chain links TRBV5-6 with TRBJ2-4; tentatively, D is TRBD2 (5 bases). V lost 3 bases, J lost 0 bases, and 19 bases lay in between. The CDR3 contains 18 residues. Per the germline V gene, CDR1 is SGHDT and CDR2 is YYEEEE. CDR3 amino acids: CASSSRSPSRLAKNIQYF. The CDR3, as DNA: TGTGCCAGCAGCTCCCGCTCCCCTAGCCGACTAGCCAAAAACATTCAGTACTTC.

The chain couples TRBV2 to TRBJ1-5; 9 positions agree with TRBD1. Germline trimming cut 7 bases from V and 4 bases from J; bases unmatched to any gene: 11. Germline V gives CDR1 SNHLY, CDR2 FYNNEI. The CDR3 is made up of 16 amino acids. CDR3 bases: TGTGCCAGCACTCCCCTTTCGGGACAGGGTAATCAGCCCCAGCATTTT. Protein product: CASTPLSGQGNQPQHF. Combining the CDR3 with reference TRBV2 and TRBJ1-5 gives the whole variable domain EPEVTQTPSHQVTQMGQEVILRCVPISNHLYFYWYRQILGQKVEFLVSFYNNEISEKSEIFDDQFSVERPDGSNFTLKIRSTKLEDSAMYFCASTPLSGQGNQPQHFGDGTRLSIL.

The gene calls are TRBV3-1 (or the pseudogene TRBV3-2) and TRBJ1-6; D unresolved. The germline V gene encodes CDR1 LGHDT and CDR2 YNNKEL (reference sequence). The CDR3 has 14 amino acids. The V end was cut by 1 base, the J end by 7 bases, with 8 bases between. The CDR3 DNA reads as TGTGCCAGCAGCCAAGCCCAGGAAAATTCACCCCTCCACTTT. Its translation is CASSQAQENSPLHF.

The genes are TRBV3-1 (or the pseudogene TRBV3-2) and TRBJ2-7; 8 nucleotides agree with TRBD1. Germline V gene sequence: CDR1 LGHDT, CDR2 YNNKEL (reference sequence). The CDR3 runs to 13 residues. Trimming at V came to 4 bases and at J to 5 bases, leaving 4 bases not matched to a gene. CDR3 loop: CASSLATGDEQYF. The DNA of the CDR3 is TGTGCCAGCAGCCTAGCGACAGGGGACGAGCAGTACTTC.

This rearrangement joins TRBV9 to TRBJ2-1; possible D gene TRBD1, 6 bases. Germline assignment: CDR1 SGDLS and CDR2 YYNGEE. CDR3 length: 16 residues. V was clipped by 1 base and J by 0 bases, with 11 bases between them. CDR3 DNA sequence: TGTGCCAGCAGCGTAACAGGGCAAAGCTCCTACAATGAGCAGTTCTTC. Amino acid sequence: CASSVTGQSSYNEQFF. Supplemented by reference TRBV9 and TRBJ2-1, the full variable domain reads DSGVTQTPKHLITATGQRVTLRCSPRSGDLSVYWYQQSLDQGLQFLIQYYNGEERAKGNILERFSAQQFPDLHSELNLSSLELGDSALYFCASSVTGQSSYNEQFFGPGTRLTVL.

The chain is built from TRBV21-1 and TRBJ1-5; TRBD1, as called in the table, went unchecked against the DNA. TRBV21-1 is tagged as a pseudogene. There are 18 residues in the CDR3. CDR3 amino acids: CASSKDGTGDGGNQPQHF. The DNA for the CDR3 is TGTGCCAGCAGCAAAGACGGGACAGGGGACGGGGGCAATCAGCCCCAGCATTTT.

This CDR3 is CASSLQFGTSGYNEQFF. CDR3 nucleotides: TGTGCCAGCAGCTTACAATTCGGGACTAGCGGTTACAATGAGCAGTTCTTC. The rearrangement joins TRBV7-3 to TRBJ2-1; 11 bases match TRBD2. Germline assignment: CDR1 SGHTA and CDR2 FQGTGA. The CDR3 is made up of 17 amino acids. The V and J ends lost 2 bases and 4 bases, in that order; junction bases with no gene match: 7.

The rearrangement uses TRBV5-6 and TRBJ1-1; 10 bases are shared with TRBD1. Germline V gene lookup returns CDR1 SGHDT and CDR2 YYEEEE. The CDR3 has 16 amino acids. Trimming cost V 4 bases and J 6 bases; bases outside gene matches: 12. The CDR3 loop reads CASSLGTGVPRAEAFF. CDR3 sequence (DNA): TGTGCCAGCAGCCTGGGGACAGGGGTCCCCCGGGCTGAAGCTTTCTTT.